The source of this TCR beta chain is a study of identical twins. Turning to this clonotype: Its antigen is currently unknown.

Germline V lookup: CDR1 ENHRY, CDR2 SYGVKD. Trimming took 3 bases from V and 1 from J; bases not matched to a gene: 5. CDR3 length: 16 amino acids. Notes on the study in general: In drawing conclusions, the study used cross-sectional statistical analysis and did not follow the same donors. Cord blood beta clonotypes present at high abundance carried fewer insertions; no such pattern appeared in memory repertoires. Less excess twin sharing appeared in beta out-of-frame sequences. With monozygotic twins, out-of-frame TCR alpha sharing exceeded what models estimated.

TCRdb re-analysed the 5' RACE reads in MiXCR, keeping a single row per CDR3 protein. This table has a few hundred thousand distinct CDR3 sequences, 15% to 20% appearing once. Source material: naive T cells sorted from blood. The genes are TRBV10-3 and TRBJ2-2, with 7 bases identical to TRBD2. The clonotype comes from a man aged 45-65 years in good health. The CDR3: CAISDQRDRNTGELFF. CDR3 nucleotides: TGTGCCATCAGTGACCAGCGGGACCGGAACACCGGGGAGCTGTTTTTT.